The entry below gives a single TCR beta chain sequence along with its context. This clonotype was detected ten times or more. Its recognized antigen is unknown. Base qualities are not recorded, but no much larger clone differs from it by a single base. The sample originates from a study of T cell repertoires in cytomegalovirus infection (dated by TCRdb to between 2018 and 2020). Notes on the research overall: Donor HLA type was relevant to the analysis, as public TCR beta signatures indicated carriage of CMV infection together with the matching HLA type.

The run used an Illumina HiSeq 1500. TCRdb trimmed public reads at Q25 via fastp, called clones via MiXCR and kept in-frame beta chains. Rows with one shared CDR3 protein collapse into an entry with the most common genes and DNA. The sample table contains about 490,000 distinct CDR3 sequences; only one count was recorded for around 11% of them. Of the sample, roughly 10% falls within the top ten clones. Broader findings and caveats from the paper: Carriers of CMV infection plus the relevant HLA type were discriminated by the cumulative frequency of public TCR beta family members in the study cohort and in an independent roughly 380-donor cohort. The ex vivo response was dominated by HLA-C-restricted CMV-specific TCR beta clonotypes, which also provided the single most frequent clonotype in two of eight donors.

V is clipped by 0 bases and J by 8 bases, and the sequence between their germline boundaries is 25 bases long. CDR1 LNHDA and CDR2 SQIVND were looked up in the germline V gene (reference sequence). The CDR3 starts with the cysteine, ends with the phenylalanine, and has 18 residues. Of the read, only the CDR3 DNA is kept; its 54 bases are in frame from base 1. This sequence was found in a human donor in good health (CMV status not recorded). Some clones in this sample may be carry-over from other donors' samples. The sample comprised PBMCs. The rearrangement combines TRBV19 with TRBJ1-1; the D gene is perhaps TRBD1, on 6 matching bases. The CDR3 region reads CASSIDPPRRQVNLEAFF. The bases are TGTGCCAGTAGTATAGATCCCCCGAGAAGACAGGTAAACCTGGAAGCTTTCTTT.